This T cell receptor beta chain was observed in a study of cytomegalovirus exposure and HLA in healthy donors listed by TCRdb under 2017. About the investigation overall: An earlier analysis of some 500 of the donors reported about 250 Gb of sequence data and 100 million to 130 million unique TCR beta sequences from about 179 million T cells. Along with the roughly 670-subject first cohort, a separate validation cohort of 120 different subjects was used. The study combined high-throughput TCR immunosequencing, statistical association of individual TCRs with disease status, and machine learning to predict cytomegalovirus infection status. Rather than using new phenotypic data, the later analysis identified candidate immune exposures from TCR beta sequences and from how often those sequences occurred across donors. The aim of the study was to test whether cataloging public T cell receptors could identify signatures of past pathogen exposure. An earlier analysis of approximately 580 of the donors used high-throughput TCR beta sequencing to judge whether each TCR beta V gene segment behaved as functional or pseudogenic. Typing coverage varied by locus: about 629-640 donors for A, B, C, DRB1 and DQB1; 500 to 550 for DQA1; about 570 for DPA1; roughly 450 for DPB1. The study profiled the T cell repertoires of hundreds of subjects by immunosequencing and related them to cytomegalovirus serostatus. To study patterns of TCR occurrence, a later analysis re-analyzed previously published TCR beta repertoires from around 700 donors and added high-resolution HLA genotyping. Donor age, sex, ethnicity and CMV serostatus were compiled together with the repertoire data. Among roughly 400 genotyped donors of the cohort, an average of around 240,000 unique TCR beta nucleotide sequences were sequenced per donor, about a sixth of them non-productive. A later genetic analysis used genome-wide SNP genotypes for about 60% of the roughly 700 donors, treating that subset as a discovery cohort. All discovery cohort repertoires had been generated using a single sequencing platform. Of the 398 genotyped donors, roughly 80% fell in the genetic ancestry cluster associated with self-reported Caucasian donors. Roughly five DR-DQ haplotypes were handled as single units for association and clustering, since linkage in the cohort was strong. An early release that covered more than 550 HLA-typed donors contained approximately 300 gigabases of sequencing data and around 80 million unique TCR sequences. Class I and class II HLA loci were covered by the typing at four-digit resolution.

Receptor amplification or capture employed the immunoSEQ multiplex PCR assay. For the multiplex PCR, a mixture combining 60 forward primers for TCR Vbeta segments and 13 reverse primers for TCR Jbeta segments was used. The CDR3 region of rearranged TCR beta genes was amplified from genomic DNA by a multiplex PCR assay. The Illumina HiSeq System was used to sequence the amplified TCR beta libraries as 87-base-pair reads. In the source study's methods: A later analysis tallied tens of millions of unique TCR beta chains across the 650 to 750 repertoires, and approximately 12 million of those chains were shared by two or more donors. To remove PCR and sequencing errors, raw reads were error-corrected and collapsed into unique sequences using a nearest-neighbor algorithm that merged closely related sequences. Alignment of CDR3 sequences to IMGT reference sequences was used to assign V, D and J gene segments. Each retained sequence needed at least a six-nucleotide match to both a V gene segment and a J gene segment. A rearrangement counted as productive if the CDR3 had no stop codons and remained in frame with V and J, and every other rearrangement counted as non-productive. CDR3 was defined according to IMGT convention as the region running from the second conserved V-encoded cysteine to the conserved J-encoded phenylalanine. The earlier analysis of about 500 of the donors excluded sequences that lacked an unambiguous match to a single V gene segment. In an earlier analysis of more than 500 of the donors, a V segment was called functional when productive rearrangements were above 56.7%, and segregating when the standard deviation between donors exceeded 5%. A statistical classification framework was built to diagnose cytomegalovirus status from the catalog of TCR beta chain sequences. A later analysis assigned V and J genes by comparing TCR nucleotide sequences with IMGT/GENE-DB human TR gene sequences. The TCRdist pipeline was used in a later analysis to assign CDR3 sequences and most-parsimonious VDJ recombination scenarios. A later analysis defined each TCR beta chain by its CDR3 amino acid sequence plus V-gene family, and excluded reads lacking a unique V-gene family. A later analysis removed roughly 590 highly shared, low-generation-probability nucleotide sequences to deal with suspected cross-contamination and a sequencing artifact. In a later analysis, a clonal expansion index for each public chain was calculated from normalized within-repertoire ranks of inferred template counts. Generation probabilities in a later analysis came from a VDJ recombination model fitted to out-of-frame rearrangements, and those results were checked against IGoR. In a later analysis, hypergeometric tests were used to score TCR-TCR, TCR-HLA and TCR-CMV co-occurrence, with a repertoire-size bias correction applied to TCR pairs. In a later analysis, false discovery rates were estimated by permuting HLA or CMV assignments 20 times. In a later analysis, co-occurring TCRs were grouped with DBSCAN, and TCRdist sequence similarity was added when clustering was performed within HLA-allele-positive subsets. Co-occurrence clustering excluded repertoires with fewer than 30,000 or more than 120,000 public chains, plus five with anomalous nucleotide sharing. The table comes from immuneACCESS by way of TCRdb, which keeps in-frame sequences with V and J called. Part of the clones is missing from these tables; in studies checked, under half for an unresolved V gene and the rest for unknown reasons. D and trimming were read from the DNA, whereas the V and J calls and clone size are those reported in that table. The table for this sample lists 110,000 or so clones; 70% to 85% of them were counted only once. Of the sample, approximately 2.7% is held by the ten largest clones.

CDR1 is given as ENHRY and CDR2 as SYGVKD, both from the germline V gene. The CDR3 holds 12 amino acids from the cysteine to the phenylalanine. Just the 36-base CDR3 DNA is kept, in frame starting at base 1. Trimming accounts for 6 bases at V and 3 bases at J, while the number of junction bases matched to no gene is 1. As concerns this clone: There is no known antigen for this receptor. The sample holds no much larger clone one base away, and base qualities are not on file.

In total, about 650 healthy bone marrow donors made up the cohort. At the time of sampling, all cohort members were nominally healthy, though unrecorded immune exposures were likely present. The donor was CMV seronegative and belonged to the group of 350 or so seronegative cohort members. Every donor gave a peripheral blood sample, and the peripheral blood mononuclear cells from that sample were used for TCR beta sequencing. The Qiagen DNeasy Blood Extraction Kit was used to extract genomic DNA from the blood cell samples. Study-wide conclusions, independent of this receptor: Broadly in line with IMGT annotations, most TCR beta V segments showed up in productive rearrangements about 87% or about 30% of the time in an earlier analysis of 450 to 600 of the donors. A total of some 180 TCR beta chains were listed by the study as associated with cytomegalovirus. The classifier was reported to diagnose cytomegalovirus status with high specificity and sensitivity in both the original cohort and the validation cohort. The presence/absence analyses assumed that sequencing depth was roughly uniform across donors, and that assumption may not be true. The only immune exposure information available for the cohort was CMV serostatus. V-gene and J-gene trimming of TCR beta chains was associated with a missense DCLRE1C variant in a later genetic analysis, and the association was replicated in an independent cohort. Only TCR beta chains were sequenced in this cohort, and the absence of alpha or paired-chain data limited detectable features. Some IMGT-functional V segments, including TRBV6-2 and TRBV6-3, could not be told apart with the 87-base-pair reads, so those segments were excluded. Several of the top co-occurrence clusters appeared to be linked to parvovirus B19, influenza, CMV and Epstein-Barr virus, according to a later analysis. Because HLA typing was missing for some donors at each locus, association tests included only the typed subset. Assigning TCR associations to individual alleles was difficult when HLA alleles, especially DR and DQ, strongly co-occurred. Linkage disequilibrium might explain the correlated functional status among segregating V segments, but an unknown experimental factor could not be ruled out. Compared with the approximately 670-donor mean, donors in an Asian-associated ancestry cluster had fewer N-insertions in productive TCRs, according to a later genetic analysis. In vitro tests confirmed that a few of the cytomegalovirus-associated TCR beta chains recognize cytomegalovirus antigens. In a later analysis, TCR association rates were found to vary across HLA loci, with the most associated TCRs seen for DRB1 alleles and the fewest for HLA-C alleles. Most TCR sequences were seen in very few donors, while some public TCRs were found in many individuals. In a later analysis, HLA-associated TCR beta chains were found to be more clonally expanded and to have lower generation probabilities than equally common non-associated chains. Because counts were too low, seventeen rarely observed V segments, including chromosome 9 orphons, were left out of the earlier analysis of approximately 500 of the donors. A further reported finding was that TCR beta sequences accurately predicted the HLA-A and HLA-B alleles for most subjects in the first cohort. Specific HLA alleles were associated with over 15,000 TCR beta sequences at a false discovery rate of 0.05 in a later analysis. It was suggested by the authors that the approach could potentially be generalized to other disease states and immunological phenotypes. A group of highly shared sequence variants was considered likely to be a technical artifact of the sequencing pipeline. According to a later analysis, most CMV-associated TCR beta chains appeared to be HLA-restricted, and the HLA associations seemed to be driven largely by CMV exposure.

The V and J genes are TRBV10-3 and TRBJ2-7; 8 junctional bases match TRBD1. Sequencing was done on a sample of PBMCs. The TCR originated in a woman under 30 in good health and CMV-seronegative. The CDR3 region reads CAISGQGYEQYF. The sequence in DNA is TGTGCCATCAGCGGACAGGGCTACGAGCAGTACTTC.